This T cell receptor (beta chain) was documented in a study of blood T cell repertoires in COVID-19 (dated by TCRdb to 2020 to 2021). Turning to the overall study: Samples covering the acute and convalescent phases of COVID-19 were provided by collaborators in the United States, Italy and Spain. The prospective study material was composed of cDNA or gDNA derived from T cells, B-cell-depleted T cells, or PBMCs. The dataset comprised deeply sampled blood TCRbeta repertoires from subjects exposed to, actively infected with, or recovered from COVID-19. The repertoires were made available in a free public database intended to serve as a resource for research on the immune response to SARS-CoV-2. Samples came from the ongoing ImmuneRACE study (first 160 participants) plus 1,254 subjects from 6 global collaborators. Nearly every sample came with metadata listing a de-identified subject ID, COVID-19 status, age in years and sex. Where HLA class I and class II types were available, the types were taken from metadata supplied by the sample provider, not from assay-based typing. Results the study describes overall, beyond this receptor: Clinical and demographic metadata were provided uncurated, with the amount varying by source and participant.

In Seattle, one collaborating source enrolled patients while the infection was active and tracked those patients longitudinally over the course of disease. Each collaborating institution followed its own protocols to collect whole blood in K2EDTA tubes. For TCRbeta analysis, collaborators shipped samples in one of three forms: frozen whole blood, isolated PBMCs, or DNA extracted from either of those sample types. Notes on this clone: Its antigen is unknown. Per-nucleotide qualities are absent, and no much larger clonotype sits a single base away.

TCRbeta CDR3 regions were amplified from genomic DNA using the immunoSEQ Assay, a bias-controlled multiplex PCR. Per the original workflow: The number of nucleated cells in each sample was estimated by amplification of reference gene primers within the assay. Sequence reads were collapsed and filtered to measure the absolute abundance of every unique TCRbeta CDR3 rearrangement. For each sample, productive Simpson clonality was calculated as the square root of Simpson's diversity index over productive rearrangements. This is the immuneACCESS table as TCRdb keeps it, with only in-frame sequences that have V and J called. A part of the clones is gone; compared with another copy, unresolved V genes explain less than half, and the rest is unexplained. That table is the source of V, J and clone size, and D and trimming were worked out from the DNA. The sample table shows 140,000 to 150,000 clones, and over 75% are seen once. The ten most abundant clones make up roughly an eighth of the sample.

The source of this sequence is a man between 18 and 29 years old with COVID-19, enrolled during active disease. The sample was peripheral blood.

The CDR3 reads CASSPSGSGANEKLFF. The DNA is TGTGCCAGCTCACCATCCGGTTCAGGGGCTAATGAAAAACTGTTTTTT. Here the chain combines TRBV18 and TRBJ1-4; possibly the D gene is TRBD1, per 6 matching bases. CDR1 KGHSH and CDR2 LQKENI were looked up in the germline V gene. The CDR3 numbers 16 residues from cysteine through phenylalanine. Left in the record is the CDR3 DNA by itself, 48 bases read in frame from the first base. The V end loses 2 bases and the J end loses 3 bases, and a stretch of 13 bases separates them.